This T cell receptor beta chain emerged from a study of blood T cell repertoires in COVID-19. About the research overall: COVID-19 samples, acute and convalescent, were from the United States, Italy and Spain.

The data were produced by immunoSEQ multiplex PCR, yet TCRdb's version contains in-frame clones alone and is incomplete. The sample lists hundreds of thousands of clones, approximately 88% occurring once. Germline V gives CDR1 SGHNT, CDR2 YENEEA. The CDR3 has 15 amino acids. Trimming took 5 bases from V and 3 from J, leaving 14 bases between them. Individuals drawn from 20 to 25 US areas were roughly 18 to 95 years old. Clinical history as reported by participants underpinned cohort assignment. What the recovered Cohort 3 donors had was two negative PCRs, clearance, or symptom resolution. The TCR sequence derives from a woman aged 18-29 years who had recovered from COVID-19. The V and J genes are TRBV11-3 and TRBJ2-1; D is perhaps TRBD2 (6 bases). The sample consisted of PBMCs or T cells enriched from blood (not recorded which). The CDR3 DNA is TGTGCCAGCAGCACGGGGGACCCCTTCTACAATGAGCAGTTCTTC. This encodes CASSTGDPFYNEQFF.